The 20 T cell receptor beta chains below all came from one sample that was sequenced in a study of T cells in Graves' hyperthyroidism and ophthalmopathy. From RNA transcripts, TCR beta CDR3 regions were amplified. A set of HTBI primers served as the primers for a first-round RT-PCR of the TCR CDR3. MiXCR, applied by TCRdb to the multiplex PCR reads, yields one record per CDR3 protein. This sample yields roughly 710,000 distinct CDR3 sequences, of which about a third are seen a single time; around 30% belongs to the top ten. The specimen sequenced was blood. Receptor source: a middle-aged woman with Graves' hyperthyroidism.

This clonotype was seen at least ten times. The rearrangement uses TRBV15 and TRBJ1-3; weak D call: TRBD1 (5 bases). From germline, CDR1 is LNHNV and CDR2 YYDKDF (reference sequence). The length of the CDR3 is 16 residues. V shed 0 bases and J shed 4 bases, with 13 bases lying between them. The CDR3 sequence is CATSREENNRGNTIYF. CDR3 in DNA: TGTGCCACCAGCAGAGAGGAGAATAACAGGGGAAACACCATATATTTT.

This clonotype was observed a handful of times. The chain has TRBV19 and TRBJ1-4; 9 bases are shared with TRBD1. This CDR3 contains 12 residues. Germline V lookup: CDR1 LNHDA, CDR2 SQIVND (reference sequence). The V gene end was trimmed by 9 bases and the J gene end by 7 bases; junction bases not matched to a gene: 3. The CDR3 DNA follows: TGTGCCAGCCGGACAGGGGTTGAAAAACTGTTTTTT. Amino acids: CASRTGVEKLFF.

The chain employs TRBV2 and TRBJ1-3; TRBD1 matches at 8 bases. This CDR3 comprises 13 residues. Germline loops: CDR1 SNHLY, CDR2 FYNNEI. V lost 6 bases and J lost 6; bases outside the gene matches: 4. The CDR3 bases are TGTGCCAGCAGGACAGGGGTTGCAAACACCATATATTTT. Residues: CASRTGVANTIYF. Full variable domain (missing parts from reference TRBV2 and TRBJ1-3): EPEVTQTPSHQVTQMGQEVILRCVPISNHLYFYWYRQILGQKVEFLVSFYNNEISEKSEIFDDQFSVERPDGSNFTLKIRSTKLEDSAMYFCASRTGVANTIYFGEGSWLTVV.

This clonotype was counted ten times or more. The chain employs TRBV7-3 and TRBJ2-6, with D unclear. Looked up from germline, CDR1 is SGHTA and CDR2 is FQGTGA. Trimming took 5 bases from V and 0 from J, leaving 11 bases between them. The CDR3 extends over 16 amino acids. This chain's CDR3 is CASSPDGGSGANVLTF. The CDR3 coding sequence is TGTGCCAGCAGCCCAGACGGCGGCTCTGGGGCCAACGTCCTGACTTTC.

Ten or more counts support this clonotype. The J gene is TRBJ1-2, the V gene TRBV9; D not certain. Germline-derived CDR1 and CDR2 are SGDLS and YYNGEE. Trimming left V 3 bases short and J 4 bases short, with 19 bases between. This CDR3 comprises 16 residues. CDR3 residues: CASSGEGIRKAYGYTF. Here the CDR3 DNA reads TGTGCCAGCAGCGGCGAAGGGATCAGGAAGGCCTATGGCTACACCTTC.

This clonotype showed up just a few times. This chain joins TRBV6-2 or TRBV6-3 and TRBJ2-2; D possibly corresponds to TRBD2 (5 bases). CDR3 length: 15 amino acids. Between the trimmed V and J ends, which lost 0 bases and 5 bases, there was a span of 10 bases. Per the germline V gene, CDR1 is MNHEY and CDR2 is SVGEGT. The CDR3 coding sequence is TGTGCCAGCAGTTACTCGCCTAGCTCAACCGGGGAGCTGTTTTTT. This codes for CASSYSPSSTGELFF.

This clonotype has a single count. The junction departs from germline at one end; a sequencing error may be responsible. The rearrangement links TRBV20-1 to TRBJ1-1; 7 bases map to TRBD1. CDR3 length: 14 residues. CDR1 is DFQATT and CDR2 is SNEGSKA in the germline V gene (reference sequence). In DNA, the CDR3 is TGCAGTGCTGGACGAAGGGGGCTGAATACTGAAGCTTTCTTT. Amino acids: CSAGRRGLNTEAFF.

Ten or more counts support this clonotype. V gene TRBV9 combines with J gene TRBJ2-7; 9 nucleotides agree with TRBD2. Germline V gene sequence: CDR1 SGDLS, CDR2 YYNGEE. V shed 4 bases and J 3 bases; nucleotides not matched to a gene: 8. This CDR3 has 15 residues. This CDR3 is CASSPRRAGGYEQYF. In DNA, the CDR3 is TGTGCCAGCAGCCCACGCAGAGCGGGGGGCTACGAGCAGTACTTC.

V usage is TRBV7-9 and J usage is TRBJ2-7; 7 bases align to TRBD1. CDR3 length equals 14 residues. Germline V gene sequence: CDR1 SEHNR, CDR2 FQNEAQ (reference sequence). The junction had 7 bases not matched to a gene; V was cut back by 5 bases and J by 3 bases. As DNA, the CDR3 is TGTGCCAGCAGCCAGGAGGACAGGAACTACGAGCAGTACTTC. Translated, it gives CASSQEDRNYEQYF.

The gene calls are TRBV20-1 and TRBJ1-5; 10 bases align to TRBD1. This CDR3 spans 17 amino acids. Germline V gene lookup returns CDR1 DFQATT and CDR2 SNEGSKA (reference sequence). V shed 0 bases, J shed 2 bases, and the junction held 7 bases outside the gene matches. Written as DNA, the CDR3 is TGCAGTGCTAGAGAAATGGACAGGGGGTTGGGCAATCAGCCCCAGCATTTT. Translation gives CSAREMDRGLGNQPQHF.

The V call is TRBV2, the J call TRBJ1-6, with unresolved D. Germline loops: CDR1 SNHLY, CDR2 FYNNEI. The CDR3 has 16 residues. V shed 3 bases and J shed 5 bases, with 14 bases lying between them. The CDR3 DNA sequence: TGTGCCAGCAGTGAGAATGTCCGAGGGAATAATTCACCCCTCCACTTT. Protein: CASSENVRGNNSPLHF.

This clonotype was detected ten times or more. V and J are TRBV10-3 and TRBJ1-2; 7 bases align to TRBD1. The CDR3 consists of 14 residues. Germline V gene lookup returns CDR1 ENHRY and CDR2 SYGVKD. Germline trimming cut 6 bases from V and 1 base from J; bases unmatched to any gene: 5. CDR3 amino acids: CAISGTAVNYGYTF. The CDR3 DNA follows: TGTGCCATCAGCGGGACAGCCGTTAACTATGGCTACACCTTC.

The genes are TRBV7-8 and TRBJ2-7; tentatively, D is TRBD2 (5 bases). This CDR3 contains 16 residues. The V end lost 5 bases, the J end lost 6 bases, and 23 bases lay between the germline ends. Germline CDR1 reads SGHVS; CDR2 reads FQNEAQ. Here the CDR3 reads CASSQDPSRSFGEQYF. The CDR3, as DNA: TGTGCCAGCAGCCAAGATCCTAGCAGGAGCTTTGGCGAGCAGTACTTC. Drawing the rest from reference TRBV7-8 and TRBJ2-7, the complete variable domain is GAGVSQSPRYKVAKRGQDVALRCDPISGHVSLFWYQQALGQGPEFLTYFQNEAQLDKSGLPSDRFFAERPEGSVSTLKIQRTQQEDSAVYLCASSQDPSRSFGEQYFGPGTRLTVT.

This clonotype was counted at least ten times. The V and J genes are TRBV2 and TRBJ2-5; 12 nucleotides line up with TRBD2. V shed 6 bases, J shed 5 bases, and the junction held 7 bases outside the gene matches. The CDR3 spans 15 residues. Germline V gene data show CDR1 as SNHLY and CDR2 as FYNNEI. CDR3: CASSKLAGGPETQYF. For the CDR3, the DNA is TGTGCCAGCAGCAAGCTAGCGGGGGGGCCGGAGACCCAGTACTTC.

Note on this clonotype: An end of the junction does not agree with germline; a read error may underlie this. V usage is TRBV10-3 and J usage is TRBJ2-2, with a weak D call TRBD1 (6 bases). There are 16 residues in the CDR3. Germline CDR1 ENHRY, CDR2 SYGVKD. The CDR3: CASSLRAGVYTGELFF. The DNA for the CDR3 is TGTGCCAGCAGTTTAAGGGCAGGGGTCTACACCGGGGAGCTGTTTTTT.

The chain links TRBV28 to TRBJ1-2; D possibly corresponds to TRBD1 (6 bases). Germline assignment: CDR1 MDHEN and CDR2 SYDVKM. This CDR3 has 14 residues. V lost 6 bases, J lost 4 bases, and 15 bases lay in between. The CDR3, as DNA: TGTGCCAGCAGGGGGGGGGCGCGGGGCTATGGCTACACCTTC. It translates to CASRGGARGYGYTF.

This clonotype was seen many times. The chain employs TRBV29-1 and TRBJ1-3; D is ambiguous. Germline CDR1 reads SQVTM; CDR2 reads ANQGSEA. The CDR3 has 13 amino acids. CDR3 amino acids: CRTVGTAGNTIYF. CDR3 sequence (DNA): TGCAGAACGGTAGGAACCGCTGGAAACACCATATATTTT.

In this sample, this clonotype turned up a few times. The chain combines TRBV6-4 with TRBJ2-5; no definite D call. The CDR3 contains 11 residues. Germline assignment: CDR1 MRHNA and CDR2 SNTAGT. The CDR3 here is CATSFQETQYF. For the CDR3, the DNA is TGTGCGACATCTTTCCAAGAGACCCAGTACTTC.

This clonotype was seen repeatedly, ten times or more. The chain carries TRBV7-8 and TRBJ2-7; D unclear. V was cut by 2 bases and J by 4 bases, with 12 bases left in between. The CDR3 covers 14 residues. Germline V gives CDR1 SGHVS, CDR2 FQNEAQ. The CDR3 sequence is CASSLFVVGYEQYF. CDR3 in DNA: TGTGCCAGCAGCTTATTCGTTGTTGGGTACGAGCAGTACTTC.

This chain joins TRBV2 and TRBJ2-5; D unresolved. The V end was cut by 10 bases, the J end by 2 bases, with 14 bases between. Germline CDR1 is SNHLY and CDR2 is FYNNEI. The CDR3 contains 13 residues. The CDR3 spells CATSWRQQETQYF. CDR3 nucleotide sequence: TGTGCCACCTCCTGGCGCCAACAAGAGACCCAGTACTTC.